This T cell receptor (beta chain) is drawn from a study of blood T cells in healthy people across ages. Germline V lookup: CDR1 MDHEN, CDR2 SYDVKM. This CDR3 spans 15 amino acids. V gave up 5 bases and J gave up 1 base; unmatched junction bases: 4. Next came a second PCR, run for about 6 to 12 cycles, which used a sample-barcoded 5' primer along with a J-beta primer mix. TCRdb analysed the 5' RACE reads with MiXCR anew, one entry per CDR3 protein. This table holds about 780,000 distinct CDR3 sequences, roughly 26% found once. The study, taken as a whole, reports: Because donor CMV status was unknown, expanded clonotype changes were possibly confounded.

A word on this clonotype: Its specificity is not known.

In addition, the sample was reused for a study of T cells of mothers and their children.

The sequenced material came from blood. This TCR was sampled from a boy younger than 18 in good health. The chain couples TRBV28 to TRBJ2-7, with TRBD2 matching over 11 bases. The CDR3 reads CASSQWTSGSYEQYF. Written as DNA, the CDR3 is TGTGCCAGCAGTCAATGGACTAGCGGGTCCTACGAGCAGTACTTC.